This T cell receptor (beta chain) was found in a study of graft-versus-host responses after intestinal transplantation. Assay used: immunoSEQ multiplex PCR; TCRdb lists only in-frame clones, some missing. The sample carries about 89,000 clones, just under 95% recorded once. CDR1 MNHNS and CDR2 SASEGT come from the germline V gene. The CDR3 consists of 14 residues. V lost 4 bases and J 1 base, leaving 10 bases between the germline ends. Turning to this clone: Its target is unknown.

Study results and caveats: Among recipient marrow samples, GvH clones were found; some appeared first in ileum or blood.

This clonotype originated in a human donor who received an intestinal transplant. The genes are TRBV6-1 and TRBJ1-1; D not resolved. The source was unstimulated CD4+ T cells sorted from spleen or lymph node cells, collected before intestinal transplant. For the CDR3, the DNA is TGTGCCAGCAGTGCCGTCCAGACGAACACTGAAGCTTTCTTT. Translated: CASSAVQTNTEAFF.